Here is one T cell receptor (beta chain) with its context. Antigen: not known. In germline, CDR1 is ENHRY, CDR2 SYGVKD. CDR3 length equals 14 residues. The V end lost 1 base, the J end lost 4 bases, and 10 bases lay between the germline ends. The sample comes from a study of CD8 T cells in ankylosing spondylitis. Study-wide findings and caveats: Disease-linked clones were CD8+ and relatively rare in peripheral blood.

One entry per CDR3 protein results from TCRdb running MiXCR on the 5' RACE reads. The sample holds 80,000 to 90,000 distinct CDR3 sequences, 27% seen once. The gene calls are TRBV10-3 and TRBJ1-1, with a weak D call TRBD1 (5 bases). The receptor was derived from a male donor with ankylosing spondylitis or in good health (not recorded which). The sample consisted of blood, either unsorted or a sorted T cell fraction (not recorded which). CDR3 DNA: TGTGCCATCAGTGAGTTGAGAGGGGTCACTGAAGCTTTCTTT. Amino acid sequence: CAISELRGVTEAFF.